These 29 T cell receptor beta chains were all obtained from the same sample, sequenced in a study of OX40 agonist ivuxolimab in advanced cancers. The repertoire was sequenced with immunoSEQ multiplex PCR; TCRdb's copy has only in-frame clones and lacks some. This table holds approximately 82,000 clones, about 83% found once. This specimen consisted of CD4+ or CD8+ T cells sorted from blood, obtained in a trial of the OX40 agonist ivuxolimab. These receptors were collected from an adult with an advanced solid tumor such as melanoma, head and neck, liver or kidney cancer.

The rearrangement links TRBV7-2 to TRBJ1-5, with D perhaps TRBD1 (5 bases). This CDR3 has 18 amino acids. Deletions cut 5 bases from V and 0 bases from J, with 20 bases between. The germline gives CDR1 SGHTA, CDR2 FQGNSA. The CDR3 nucleotides are TGTGCCAGCAGCGGCGAGCGGGGCCTATCGGATAGCAATCAGCCCCAGCATTTT. Translation gives CASSGERGLSDSNQPQHF.

This chain uses TRBV2 with TRBJ2-1; D tentatively reads TRBD1 or TRBD2 (5 bases each). This CDR3 spans 13 amino acids. CDR1 is SNHLY and CDR2 is FYNNEI in the germline V gene. Deletions cut 7 bases from V and 10 bases from J, with 17 bases between. The CDR3 DNA reads TGTGCCAGCAAGACAGATTATTCGGGGGAGCAGTTCTTC. Translation: CASKTDYSGEQFF.

The chain uses TRBV5-4 and TRBJ1-2; D possibly corresponds to TRBD1 (6 bases). The V gene lost 0 bases and the J gene lost 7 bases, with 19 bases spanning the gap. CDR1 is SGHNT and CDR2 is YYREEE in the germline V gene (reference sequence). The CDR3 is 16 residues long. The CDR3 bases are TGTGCCAGCAGCTTGGGGAACACAGGGAGTCGAACTGGCTACACCTTC. This translates into CASSLGNTGSRTGYTF.

V usage is TRBV5-1 and J usage is TRBJ1-1; TRBD1 is a possible D gene (5 bases). This CDR3 is 15 amino acids long. Germline values: CDR1 SGHRS, CDR2 YFSETQ. The germline V and J ends were trimmed by 0 bases and 2 bases, with 11 bases remaining between them. CDR3 region: CASSLEGALNTEAFF. As DNA, the CDR3 is TGCGCCAGCAGCTTGGAAGGGGCCCTAAACACTGAAGCTTTCTTT.

The chain carries TRBV19 and TRBJ1-2; TRBD1 matches at 7 bases. Per germline, CDR1 LNHDA and CDR2 SQIVND (reference sequence). This CDR3 region has 13 residues. J gave up 4 bases and V 8 bases, and 7 bases lay outside the gene matches. The CDR3 is CASSDREVYGYTF. Here the CDR3 DNA reads TGTGCCAGTTCCGACAGGGAGGTCTATGGCTACACCTTC.

In this sample, this clone turned up once. The chain joins TRBV5-4 to TRBJ1-2, with 9 bases identical to TRBD1. Germline V CDR1 and CDR2: SGHNT, YYREEE (reference sequence). V trimming: 0 bases; J trimming: 10 bases; junction bases outside the gene matches: 10. The CDR3 has 15 residues. The CDR3 spells CASSLGAPGQGSYTF. The CDR3 nucleotides are TGTGCCAGCAGCTTGGGGGCACCGGGACAGGGATCCTACACCTTC.

This clone occurred a few times. This chain links TRBV5-4 with TRBJ1-6, with a weak D call TRBD1 (6 bases). Germline V CDR1 and CDR2: SGHNT, YYREEE (reference sequence). V gave up 2 bases and J gave up 11 bases, with 14 bases separating them. The CDR3 is 14 residues long. The CDR3 region has the DNA TGTGCCAGCAGCTTTGAACAGGGAGGTACACCCCTCCACTTT. This gives the protein CASSFEQGGTPLHF.

The rearrangement links TRBV5-1 to TRBJ2-3; D gene uncertain. Germline CDR1 is SGHRS and CDR2 is YFSETQ. CDR3 length: 14 amino acids. The V end lost 4 bases, the J end lost 2 bases, and 11 bases lay between the germline ends. CDR3 amino acids: CASSRNFYTDTQYF. DNA for the CDR3: TGCGCCAGCAGCCGGAACTTCTACACAGATACGCAGTATTTT.

The chain recombines TRBV7-9 with TRBJ2-2; D is perhaps TRBD1 or TRBD2 (7 bases each). The CDR3 has 15 residues. From germline, CDR1 is SEHNR and CDR2 FQNEAQ (reference sequence). Trimming left V 5 bases short and J 3 bases short, with 13 bases between. The DNA for the CDR3 is TGTGCCAGCAGCCTGACAGGGAGGGACACCGGGGAGCTGTTTTTT. The encoded protein is CASSLTGRDTGELFF. Complete variable domain (other parts from reference TRBV7-9 and TRBJ2-2): DTGVSQNPRHKITKRGQNVTFRCDPISEHNRLYWYRQTLGQGPEFLTYFQNEAQLEKSRLLSDRFSAERPKGSFSTLEIQRTEQGDSAMYLCASSLTGRDTGELFFGEGSRLTVL.

The rearrangement joins TRBV5-5 to TRBJ2-1, with TRBD1 identical over 9 bases. CDR3 length: 15 amino acids. J gave up 8 bases and V 4 bases, and 10 bases lay outside the gene matches. Germline V gene lookup returns CDR1 SGHKS and CDR2 YYEKEE (reference sequence). CDR3 in DNA: TGTGCCAGCAGCGACGACAGGGGGGTTAGGGATGAGCAGTTCTTC. Its protein product is CASSDDRGVRDEQFF.

The rearrangement joins TRBV7-9 to TRBJ2-7; 8 nucleotides align to TRBD1. The CDR3 totals 14 residues. V lost 2 bases, J lost 5 bases, and 5 bases stayed unmatched. The V gene's germline CDR1 is SEHNR and CDR2 FQNEAQ (reference sequence). The DNA for the CDR3 is TGTGCCAGCAGCTTACGCGGGACAGGTGACGAGCAGTACTTC. This gives the protein CASSLRGTGDEQYF.

This clone was recorded many times. The chain has TRBV7-2 and TRBJ1-5, with D hard to call. CDR1 and CDR2 from the germline V gene are SGHTA and FQGNSA. V was cut by 4 bases and J by 7 bases, with 14 bases left in between. This CDR3 region has 14 residues. The CDR3 region has the DNA TGTGCCAGCAGCTGGGTGGGAGTAGACCAGCCCCAGCATTTT. Its translation: CASSWVGVDQPQHF.

V and J are TRBV29-1 and TRBJ1-5; 7 bases align to TRBD1. CDR1 and CDR2 from the germline V gene are SQVTM and ANQGSEA. The length of the CDR3 is 14 residues. V shed 6 bases and J 0 bases; nucleotides not matched to a gene: 5. CDR3 DNA: TGCAGCGTCGCGACAGGGAATAGCAATCAGCCCCAGCATTTT. As protein: CSVATGNSNQPQHF.

The CDR3 sequence: CSVDPGQGGEQYF. The DNA of the CDR3 is TGCAGCGTTGACCCCGGACAGGGCGGCGAGCAGTACTTC. This chain connects TRBV29-1 to TRBJ2-7; TRBD1 agrees at 8 bases. Germline-derived CDR1 and CDR2 are SQVTM and ANQGSEA. The CDR3 covers 13 residues. V was pared by 3 bases and J by 6 bases, with 7 bases of the junction left unmatched.

The DNA of the CDR3 is TGTGCCACCAGCAGAGAGCAGGGCGCCTACGAGCAGTACTTC. Its translation is CATSREQGAYEQYF. V is TRBV15 and J is TRBJ2-7, with D perhaps matching TRBD1 (5 bases). Germline V CDR1 and CDR2: LNHNV, YYDKDF (reference sequence). V was trimmed by 0 bases and J by 2 bases, leaving 8 bases between them. CDR3 length: 14 residues.

The chain is built from TRBV7-9 and TRBJ2-4; 8 bases are a match to TRBD2. The junction had 9 bases not matched to a gene; V was cut back by 8 bases and J by 9 bases. Germline CDR1 and CDR2: SEHNR and FQNEAQ (reference sequence). The CDR3 is 13 amino acids. CDR3 sequence (DNA): TGTGCCAGCTTCGGGCGGGGGGTTTGCATTCAGTACTTC. This gives the protein CASFGRGVCIQYF.

The chain joins TRBV5-1 to TRBJ2-1; D might be TRBD2 (5 bases). From germline, CDR1 is SGHRS and CDR2 YFSETQ. The germline V and J ends were trimmed by 5 bases and 5 bases, with 14 bases remaining between them. The CDR3 totals 14 residues. This CDR3 is CASRGVLRDNEQFF. Here the CDR3 DNA reads TGCGCCAGCAGGGGAGTCCTGAGGGACAATGAGCAGTTCTTC.

The genes are TRBV11-3 and TRBJ2-2, with TRBD2 matching 8 bases. Looked up from germline, CDR1 is SGHNT and CDR2 is YENEEA. The CDR3 consists of 15 residues. The V gene end was trimmed by 4 bases and the J gene end by 4 bases; junction bases not matched to a gene: 5. The CDR3 spells CASSSGSGATGELFF. Here the CDR3 DNA reads TGTGCCAGCAGCTCCGGTAGCGGGGCCACCGGGGAGCTGTTTTTT.

This chain joins TRBV25-1 and TRBJ1-1; D gene uncertain. V was trimmed by 0 bases and J by 9 bases, leaving 8 bases between them. The germline CDR1 and CDR2 sequences are MGHDK and SYGVNS. The CDR3 runs 12 residues. The CDR3 DNA is TGTGCCAGCAGTGAATATTCCAGCCAAGCTTTCTTT. This translates into CASSEYSSQAFF.

The rearrangement joins TRBV19 to TRBJ2-7; 10 bases match TRBD2. CDR1 is LNHDA, CDR2 SQIVND, per germline (reference sequence). With 9 bases clipped from V and 0 bases from J, the junction kept 8 bases outside the gene matches. The CDR3 consists of 15 residues. CDR3 loop: CASKPVAGGSYEQYF. The DNA for the CDR3 is TGTGCCAGCAAACCCGTAGCGGGGGGCTCCTACGAGCAGTACTTC.

The gene calls are TRBV13 and TRBJ1-3; no reliable D call. CDR3 size: 14 residues. The germline V and J ends were trimmed by 3 bases and 3 bases, with 9 bases remaining between them. Germline V gene lookup returns CDR1 PRHDT and CDR2 FYEKMQ (reference sequence). CDR3 sequence: CASSFGIGGNTIYF. CDR3 sequence (DNA): TGTGCCAGCAGCTTCGGTATAGGTGGAAACACCATATATTTT.

The chain links TRBV11-2 to TRBJ2-2; D unclear. V shed 5 bases and J shed 8 bases, with 24 bases lying between them. Germline CDR1 SGHAT, CDR2 FQNNGV. The CDR3 contains 17 residues. CDR3 protein: CASSPFSGSSRPGELFF. Here the CDR3 DNA reads TGTGCCAGCAGCCCATTTTCCGGATCGTCCCGGCCGGGGGAGCTGTTTTTT.

This chain links TRBV4-3 with TRBJ1-5; D is undetermined. Germline V gene sequence: CDR1 LGHNA, CDR2 YSLEER. This CDR3 contains 16 residues. V was shortened by 0 bases and J by 6 bases, with 15 bases between the two germline ends. The CDR3 here is CASSQDRTGVSQPQHF. In nucleotides, the CDR3 is TGCGCCAGCAGCCAAGATCGGACTGGGGTAAGTCAGCCCCAGCATTTT.

This chain connects TRBV28 to TRBJ1-5, with D possibly matching TRBD1 (5 bases). Germline loops: CDR1 MDHEN, CDR2 SYDVKM. Deletions cut 4 bases from V and 1 base from J, with 8 bases between. The CDR3 is made up of 14 amino acids. CDR3 in DNA: TGTGCCAGCAGTTCCCCAGGGAGCAATCAGCCCCAGCATTTT. Protein: CASSSPGSNQPQHF.

This chain connects TRBV4-3 to TRBJ1-5; D remains unclear. Germline values: CDR1 LGHNA, CDR2 YSLEER. This CDR3 has 12 amino acids. Trimming removed 4 bases at V and 9 bases at J, with 10 bases between. The chain's CDR3 is CASSPPYGPQHF. CDR3 bases: TGCGCCAGCAGCCCCCCCTATGGGCCCCAGCATTTT.

The chain joins TRBV9 to TRBJ2-7, with 7 bases fitting TRBD2. This CDR3 has 14 residues. Germline CDR1 and CDR2: SGDLS and YYNGEE. Trimming took 2 bases from V and 6 from J; bases not matched to a gene: 8. The CDR3, as DNA: TGTGCCAGCAGCGTTGGACTAGGAGGAGGCGAGCAGTACTTC. This encodes CASSVGLGGGEQYF.

J is TRBJ2-5 and V is TRBV6-6, with TRBD1 as a possible D gene (6 bases). The CDR3 is made up of 13 amino acids. V lost 5 bases and J 5 bases, leaving 12 bases between the germline ends. Germline V gene data show CDR1 as MNHNY and CDR2 as SVGAGI (reference sequence). CDR3 bases: TGTGCCAGCAGTCCACAGGGCCGGGAGACCCAGTACTTC. Translating gives CASSPQGRETQYF.

V and J are TRBV30 and TRBJ2-7; 9 nucleotides align to TRBD2. The CDR3 consists of 12 residues. The V and J ends lost 2 bases and 9 bases, in that order; junction bases with no gene match: 5. Germline V gene lookup returns CDR1 GTSNPN and CDR2 SVGIG (reference sequence). CDR3 in amino acids: CAWSLTSGGQYF. The CDR3 DNA is TGTGCCTGGAGTCTGACTAGCGGTGGGCAGTACTTC.

The chain couples TRBV6-5 to TRBJ2-1; D tentatively reads TRBD1 or TRBD2 (5 bases each). There are 13 residues in the CDR3. Germline assignment: CDR1 MNHEY and CDR2 SVGAGI. The ends were cut back, 0 bases at V and 12 bases at J, with 12 bases in the middle. The CDR3 bases are TGTGCCAGCAGTTACTCTTCCCAGGGACCGCAGTTCTTC. Translated, it gives CASSYSSQGPQFF.